Below are 21 T cell receptor beta chains sequenced from a single sample in a study of T-cell memory formation after mild COVID-19. TCRdb recomputed calls from the 5' RACE reads with MiXCR, one row per CDR3 protein. This table has around 300,000 distinct CDR3 sequences, approximately 14% appearing once. Sequenced material: PBMCs or a T cell subset sorted from them (not recorded which). The receptors were gathered from a man between 18 and 29 years old who had mild COVID-19 (a few samples of this study predate the infection). Cell type and time point are not known.

The V call is TRBV19, the J call TRBJ2-1; TRBD1 or TRBD2 may be the D gene (7 bases each). Germline V gives CDR1 LNHDA, CDR2 SQIVND (reference sequence). V lost 11 bases to trimming and J lost 6 bases, with 14 bases between them. The CDR3 covers 12 residues. DNA of the CDR3: TGTGCCGTGAGGGAGGGGGCCAATGAGCAGTTCTTC. The encoded protein is CAVREGANEQFF.

This clonotype was found many times. The rearrangement links TRBV7-2 to TRBJ2-1, with D unclear. CDR1 and CDR2 from the germline V gene are SGHTA and FQGNSA. The germline V and J ends were trimmed by 1 base and 10 bases, with 8 bases remaining between them. This CDR3 has 12 amino acids. The CDR3, as DNA: TGTGCCAGCAGCTTAGTTGGCAGGGAGCAGTTCTTC. The encoded protein is CASSLVGREQFF. Looking up the rest from reference TRBV7-2 and TRBJ2-1 gives the full variable domain: GAGVSQSPSNKVTEKGKDVELRCDPISGHTALYWYRQSLGQGLEFLIYFQGNSAPDKSGLPSDRFSAERTGGSVSTLTIQRTQQEDSAVYLCASSLVGREQFFGPGTRLTVL.

A single count supports this clonotype. The junction departs from germline at one end; a sequencing error may be responsible. CDR3 coding DNA: TGCAGCGTTGTATCACATGAGAAAGATGCGCAGTATTTT. This codes for CSVVSHEKDAQYF. V usage is TRBV29-1 and J usage is TRBJ2-3, with D unclear. CDR1 and CDR2 from the germline V gene are SQVTM and ANQGSEA. This CDR3 has 13 residues.

In this sample, this clonotype turned up a few times. As DNA, the CDR3 is TGTGCCAGCAGCCCGGGGACTAGCGGGTTACAAGAGACCCAGTACTTC. Translation gives CASSPGTSGLQETQYF. The chain employs TRBV11-2 and TRBJ2-5; 12 bases fit TRBD2. CDR3 length: 16 amino acids. Germline loops: CDR1 SGHAT, CDR2 FQNNGV. V shed 5 bases and J 2 bases; nucleotides not matched to a gene: 6.

This chain joins TRBV9 and TRBJ2-3, with 7 bases matching TRBD1. The V segment lost 4 bases and the J segment 4 bases; nucleotides outside the gene matches: 12. The CDR3 has 16 amino acids. CDR1 SGDLS and CDR2 YYNGEE come from the germline V gene. CDR3: CASSPRVLGGSDTQYF. The CDR3 bases are TGTGCCAGCAGCCCGCGGGTCCTAGGGGGCTCAGATACGCAGTATTTT.

This clonotype was seen at least ten times. CDR3 DNA sequence: TGTGCCAGCAGTTTGTACAGCACAGATACGCAGTATTTT. It yields the protein CASSLYSTDTQYF. The gene calls are TRBV12-3 or TRBV12-4 and TRBJ2-3; no reliable D call. Trimming pared 3 bases from V and 0 bases from J, leaving 4 bases between. The CDR3 sequence is 13 residues long.

The chain joins TRBV4-3 to TRBJ1-1, with unresolved D. Germline-derived CDR1 and CDR2 are LGHNA and YSLEER. The ends were cut back, 6 bases at V and 0 bases at J, with 14 bases in the middle. The CDR3 sequence is 15 residues long. The chain's CDR3 is CASSTVHRLNTEAFF. The CDR3 region has the DNA TGCGCCAGCAGTACCGTACACCGGCTGAACACTGAAGCTTTCTTT.

The rearrangement uses TRBV3-1 and TRBJ2-1; TRBD1 might be the D (6 bases). The germline V gene encodes CDR1 LGHDT and CDR2 YNNKEL (reference sequence). The CDR3 runs 15 residues. V lost 4 bases and J 6 bases, leaving 16 bases between the germline ends. The DNA for the CDR3 is TGTGCCAGCAGCCCGCATCAGGGGCGAGGCAATGAGCAGTTCTTC. Protein product: CASSPHQGRGNEQFF.

The chain combines TRBV15 with TRBJ2-5; TRBD1 matches 9 bases. The CDR3 sequence is 16 residues long. J lost 5 bases, V lost 5 bases, and 12 bases had no gene match. Looked up from germline, CDR1 is LNHNV and CDR2 is YYDKDF (reference sequence). The CDR3, as DNA: TGTGCCACCAGCGGGCTTAATGGACAGGGGAGGGAGACCCAGTACTTC. Its protein is CATSGLNGQGRETQYF.

The J gene is TRBJ1-1, the V gene TRBV7-3; TRBD1 agrees at 7 bases. After removal of 3 bases from V and 7 bases from J, the junction contained 2 bases not matched to a gene. From germline, CDR1 is SGHTA and CDR2 FQGTGA. The CDR3 covers 12 residues. The CDR3 bases are TGTGCCAGCAGCTTTCAGGGGGGTGAAGCTTTCTTT. This translates into CASSFQGGEAFF. The whole variable domain, filled in from reference TRBV7-3 and TRBJ1-1, reads GAGVSQTPSNKVTEKGKYVELRCDPISGHTALYWYRQSLGQGPEFLIYFQGTGAADDSGLPNDRFFAVRPEGSVSTLKIQRTERGDSAVYLCASSFQGGEAFFGQGTRLTVV.

This clonotype was seen at least ten times. This rearrangement joins TRBV18 to TRBJ1-5, with D unresolved. Per the germline V gene, CDR1 is KGHSH and CDR2 is LQKENI. The CDR3 sequence is 13 residues long. V was clipped by 8 bases and J by 4 bases, with 12 bases between them. CDR3 sequence reads: CASSPGGNQPQHF. The CDR3 nucleotides read TGTGCCAGCAGCCCCGGTGGAAATCAGCCCCAGCATTTT.

This chain links TRBV28 with TRBJ2-3, with TRBD2 matching over 8 bases. This CDR3 contains 18 residues. The trim removed 1 base at V and 1 base at J, leaving 10 bases unmatched. Germline CDR1 is MDHEN and CDR2 is SYDVKM. The CDR3 region is CASSLLWGTSLGTDTQYF. CDR3 coding DNA: TGTGCCAGCAGTTTATTGTGGGGGACTAGTTTGGGCACAGATACGCAGTATTTT.

The chain is built from TRBV27 and TRBJ2-7; possible D gene TRBD1, 6 bases. The CDR3 length is 13 residues. The germline V gene has CDR1 MNHEY and CDR2 SMNVEV (reference sequence). Trimming cost V 7 bases and J 7 bases, with 17 bases left between them. CDR3 bases: TGTGCCAGCACCGTGACGGCCCAGGGGGAGCAGTACTTC. Translating gives CASTVTAQGEQYF.

V is TRBV5-1 and J is TRBJ2-2; 10 bases are shared with TRBD2. Germline CDR1 SGHRS, CDR2 YFSETQ. The CDR3 runs to 15 residues. The trim removed 4 bases at V and 2 bases at J, leaving 2 bases unmatched. CDR3 amino acids: CASSLAGDNTGELFF. The CDR3 nucleotides are TGCGCCAGCAGCCTAGCGGGGGATAACACCGGGGAGCTGTTTTTT. Filled out from reference TRBV5-1 and TRBJ2-2, the complete variable domain reads KAGVTQTPRYLIKTRGQQVTLSCSPISGHRSVSWYQQTPGQGLQFLFEYFSETQRNKGNFPGRFSGRQFSNSRSEMNVSTLELGDSALYLCASSLAGDNTGELFFGEGSRLTVL.

This clonotype has just a few counts. J is TRBJ2-1 and V is TRBV30, with 13 bases matching TRBD2. The CDR3 runs 14 residues. Per the germline V gene, CDR1 is GTSNPN and CDR2 is SVGIG (reference sequence). V shed 5 bases and J 2 bases; nucleotides not matched to a gene: 0. This CDR3 is CAWGTSGAYNEQFF. Written as DNA, the CDR3 is TGTGCCTGGGGGACTAGCGGGGCCTACAATGAGCAGTTCTTC.

A few counts support this clonotype. The gene calls are TRBV5-1 and TRBJ2-3, with a tentative D call TRBD1 (5 bases). Germline CDR1 and CDR2: SGHRS and YFSETQ. V lost 5 bases, J lost 0 bases, and 10 bases lay in between. The CDR3 loop spans 14 amino acids. The CDR3 sequence is CASRSTVSTDTQYF. In nucleotides, the CDR3 is TGCGCCAGCAGGTCGACAGTTAGCACAGATACGCAGTATTTT.

This clonotype has just a few counts. V is TRBV7-8 and J is TRBJ1-3; the D gene is possibly TRBD1 (6 bases). The germline V gene encodes CDR1 SGHVS and CDR2 FQNEAQ. This CDR3 is built from 14 residues. Trimming left V 8 bases short and J 4 bases short, with 15 bases between. The CDR3 region is CASARRGVGNTIYF. The CDR3 DNA follows: TGTGCCAGCGCCCGGAGGGGGGTCGGAAACACCATATATTTT.

This clonotype was observed a few times. The chain has TRBV7-9 and TRBJ2-7; no reliable D call. Germline CDR1 is SEHNR and CDR2 is FQNEAQ (reference sequence). CDR3 length equals 14 residues. Trimming stripped 2 bases from V and 0 bases from J, with 8 bases between. CDR3 region: CASSLSGVSYEQYF. In nucleotides, the CDR3 is TGTGCCAGCAGCTTATCTGGGGTCTCCTACGAGCAGTACTTC.

Only a few counts were recorded for this clonotype. This sequence joins TRBV19 and TRBJ2-1, with D perhaps matching TRBD1 (6 bases). Germline V gene sequence: CDR1 LNHDA, CDR2 SQIVND (reference sequence). CDR3 length: 12 amino acids. The V end was cut by 4 bases, the J end by 5 bases, with 6 bases between. In DNA form, the CDR3 reads TGTGCCAGTAGTAGACAGGACAATGAGCAGTTCTTC. This encodes CASSRQDNEQFF.

The chain has TRBV29-1 and TRBJ2-7; D possibly uses TRBD1 or TRBD2 (5 bases each). Germline V gene sequence: CDR1 SQVTM, CDR2 ANQGSEA. CDR3 size: 13 residues. Between the trimmed V and J ends, which lost 7 bases and 3 bases, there was a span of 16 bases. CDR3 loop: CSAKGDRRYEQYF. Written as DNA, the CDR3 is TGCAGCGCCAAAGGGGACCGTCGCTACGAGCAGTACTTC.

In its sample, this clonotype was seen a few times. V usage is TRBV4-1 and J usage is TRBJ2-4; the D gene is possibly TRBD1 (5 bases). Germline V lookup: CDR1 MGHRA, CDR2 YSYEKL. This CDR3 has 16 residues. V was trimmed by 3 bases and J by 2 bases, leaving 14 bases between them. The CDR3 DNA reads as TGCGCCAGCAGCCAGAGGACAATGAGAACCAAAAACATTCAGTACTTC. Its protein is CASSQRTMRTKNIQYF.